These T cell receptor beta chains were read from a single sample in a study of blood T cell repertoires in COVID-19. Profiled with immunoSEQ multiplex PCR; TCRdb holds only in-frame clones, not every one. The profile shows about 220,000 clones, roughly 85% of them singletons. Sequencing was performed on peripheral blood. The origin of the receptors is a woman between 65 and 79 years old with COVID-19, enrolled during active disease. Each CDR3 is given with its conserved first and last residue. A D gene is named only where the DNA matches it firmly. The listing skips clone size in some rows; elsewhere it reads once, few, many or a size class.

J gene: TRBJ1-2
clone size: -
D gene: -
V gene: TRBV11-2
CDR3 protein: CASSLDLQGGGYTF
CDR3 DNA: TGTGCCAGCAGCTTAGATCTGCAGGGAGGTGGCTACACCTTC

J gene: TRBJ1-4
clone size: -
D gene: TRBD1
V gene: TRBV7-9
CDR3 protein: CASSTGTGGEKLFF
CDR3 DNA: TGTGCCAGCAGCACCGGGACAGGGGGTGAAAAACTGTTTTTT

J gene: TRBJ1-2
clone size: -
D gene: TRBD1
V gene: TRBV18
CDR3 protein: CASSSGQGASGHGYTF
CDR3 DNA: TGTGCCAGCTCCTCGGGACAGGGGGCGAGCGGTCATGGCTACACCTTC

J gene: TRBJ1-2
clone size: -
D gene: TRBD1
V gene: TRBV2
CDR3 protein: CASKLALGQVNYGYTF
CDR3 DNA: TGTGCCAGCAAATTGGCTTTGGGACAGGTTAACTATGGCTACACCTTC

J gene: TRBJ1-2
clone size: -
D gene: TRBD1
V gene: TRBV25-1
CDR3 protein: CASRGDRGPADGYTF
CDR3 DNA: TGTGCCAGCAGGGGGGACAGGGGGCCCGCGGATGGCTACACCTTC

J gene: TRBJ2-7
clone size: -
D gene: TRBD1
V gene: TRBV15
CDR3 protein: CATSRMGQDDEQYF
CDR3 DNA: TGTGCCACCAGCAGAATGGGACAGGATGACGAGCAGTACTTC

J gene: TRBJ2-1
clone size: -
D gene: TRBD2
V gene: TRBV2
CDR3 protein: CASSWTSGTIYNEQFF
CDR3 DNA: TGTGCCAGCAGTTGGACTAGCGGGACGATCTACAATGAGCAGTTCTTC

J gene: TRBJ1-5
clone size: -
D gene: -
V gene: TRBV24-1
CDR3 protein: CATSVGGAGFQPQHF
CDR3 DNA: TGTGCCACCAGTGTGGGGGGGGCGGGTTTTCAGCCCCAGCATTTT

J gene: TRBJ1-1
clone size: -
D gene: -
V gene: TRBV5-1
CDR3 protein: CASSFVGGTEAFF
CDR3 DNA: TGCGCCAGCAGCTTTGTAGGGGGCACTGAAGCTTTCTTT

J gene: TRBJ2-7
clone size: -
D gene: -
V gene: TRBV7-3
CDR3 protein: CASSLTGQSYEQYF
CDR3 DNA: TGTGCCAGCAGCTTAACTGGACAATCCTACGAGCAGTACTTC

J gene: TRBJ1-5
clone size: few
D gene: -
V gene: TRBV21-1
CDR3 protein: CASSSRGKGNQPQHF
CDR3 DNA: TGTGCCAGCAGCTCAAGGGGAAAGGGCAATCAGCCCCAGCATTTT

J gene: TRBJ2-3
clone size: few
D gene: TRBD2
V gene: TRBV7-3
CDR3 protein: CASSQERGSTDTQYF
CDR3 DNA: TGTGCCAGCAGCCAAGAGCGGGGGAGCACAGATACGCAGTATTTT

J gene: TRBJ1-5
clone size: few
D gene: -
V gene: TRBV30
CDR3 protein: CAWRDGGNQPQHF
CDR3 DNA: TGTGCCTGGAGGGACGGCGGGAATCAGCCCCAGCATTTT

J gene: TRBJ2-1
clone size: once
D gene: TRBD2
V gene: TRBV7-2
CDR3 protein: CASSLGTSGGGEQFF
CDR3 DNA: TGTGCCAGCAGCCTGGGGACTAGCGGGGGGGGTGAGCAGTTCTTC

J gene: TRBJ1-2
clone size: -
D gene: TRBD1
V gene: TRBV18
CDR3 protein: CASSQGQKTNYGYTF
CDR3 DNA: TGTGCCAGCTCGCAGGGACAGAAGACTAACTATGGCTACACCTTC

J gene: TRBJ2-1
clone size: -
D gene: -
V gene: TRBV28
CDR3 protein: CASSPQWQDEQFF
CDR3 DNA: TGTGCCAGCAGCCCGCAGTGGCAGGATGAGCAGTTCTTC

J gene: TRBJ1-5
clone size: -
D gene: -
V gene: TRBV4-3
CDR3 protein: CASSQDLSRAQPQHF
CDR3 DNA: TGCGCCAGCAGCCAAGATCTTTCCAGGGCTCAGCCCCAGCATTTT

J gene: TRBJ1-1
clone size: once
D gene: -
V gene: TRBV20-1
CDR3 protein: CASRGITEAFF
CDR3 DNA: TGCGCCAGTAGGGGGATCACTGAAGCTTTCTTT

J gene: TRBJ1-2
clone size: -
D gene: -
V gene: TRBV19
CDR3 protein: CASSIDQAYYTF
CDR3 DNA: TGTGCCAGTAGTATAGACCAGGCCTACTACACCTTC

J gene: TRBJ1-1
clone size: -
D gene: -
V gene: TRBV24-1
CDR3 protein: CATSSLAVSGVTEAFF
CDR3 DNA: TGTGCCACCAGTTCGCTAGCGGTTTCGGGAGTCACTGAAGCTTTCTTT

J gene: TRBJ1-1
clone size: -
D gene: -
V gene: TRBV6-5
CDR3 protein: CASRISSAMNTEAFF
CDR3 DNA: TGTGCCAGCAGGATAAGCAGCGCTATGAACACTGAAGCTTTCTTT

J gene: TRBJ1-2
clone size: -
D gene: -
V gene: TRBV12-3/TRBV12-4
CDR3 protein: CASSLGGGGGYTF
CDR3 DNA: TGTGCCAGCAGTTTAGGAGGGGGTGGTGGCTACACCTTC

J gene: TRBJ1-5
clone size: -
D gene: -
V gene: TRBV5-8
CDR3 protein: CASSLARPRGQPQHF
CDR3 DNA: TGTGCCAGCAGCTTGGCCCGCCCCCGGGGTCAGCCCCAGCATTTT

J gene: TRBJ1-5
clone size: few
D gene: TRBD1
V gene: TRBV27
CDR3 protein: CASGLRQGQWPQHF
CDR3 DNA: TGTGCCAGCGGACTTAGACAGGGTCAATGGCCCCAGCATTTT

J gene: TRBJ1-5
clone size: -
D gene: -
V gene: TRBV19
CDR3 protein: CASSWTSEANQPQHF
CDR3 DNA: TGTGCCAGTAGCTGGACATCCGAGGCAAATCAGCCCCAGCATTTT

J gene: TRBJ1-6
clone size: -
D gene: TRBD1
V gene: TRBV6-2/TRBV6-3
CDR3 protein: CASSRQGSYNSPLHF
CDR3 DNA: TGTGCCAGCAGTCGACAGGGATCCTATAATTCACCCCTCCACTTT

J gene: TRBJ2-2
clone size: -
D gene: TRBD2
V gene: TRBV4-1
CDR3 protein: CASSRSGLAENTGELFF
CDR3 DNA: TGCGCCAGCAGCCGATCCGGACTAGCGGAAAACACCGGGGAGCTGTTTTTT